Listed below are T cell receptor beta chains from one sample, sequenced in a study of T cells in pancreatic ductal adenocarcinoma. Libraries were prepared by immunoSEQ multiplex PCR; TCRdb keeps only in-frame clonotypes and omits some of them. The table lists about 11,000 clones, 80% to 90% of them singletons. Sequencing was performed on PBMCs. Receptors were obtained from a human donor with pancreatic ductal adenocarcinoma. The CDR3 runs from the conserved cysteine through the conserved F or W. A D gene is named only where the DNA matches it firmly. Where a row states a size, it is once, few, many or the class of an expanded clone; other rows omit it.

CASRRSDANYGYTF	TGTGCCAGCAGAAGATCCGACGCTAACTATGGCTACACCTTC	TRBJ1-2	TRBV6-5	.	.	14
CAWSIGRYGNQPQHF	TGTGCCTGGAGTATTGGACGGTACGGCAATCAGCCCCAGCATTTT	TRBJ1-5	TRBV30	.	.	15
CASSMTLPNTEAFF	TGTGCCAGTAGTATGACACTCCCGAACACTGAAGCTTTCTTT	TRBJ1-1	TRBV19	.	.	14
CASSYRDFDGYTF	TGTGCCAGCAGTTACCGGGACTTTGACGGCTACACCTTC	TRBJ1-2	TRBV7-9	.	.	13
CASSIHSSTDTQYF	TGTGCCAGCAGCATTCATAGTAGCACAGATACGCAGTATTTT	TRBJ2-3	TRBV7-2	.	.	14
CASSAAVSTDTQYF	TGTGCCAGCAGTGCGGCGGTGAGCACAGATACGCAGTATTTT	TRBJ2-3	TRBV2	.	once	14
CATSGGSEAFF	TGCGCCACCTCCGGGGGTTCCGAAGCTTTCTTT	TRBJ1-1	TRBV5-1	.	.	11
CSAIPGPQPFF	TGCAGTGCTATACCGGGCCCTCAACCGTTCTTC	TRBJ2-1	TRBV20-1	.	.	11
CASSVSGPDYNEQFF	TGTGCCAGCAGCGTAAGTGGACCGGATTACAATGAGCAGTTCTTC	TRBJ2-1	TRBV9	.	.	15
CASSPPQAGFAEQFF	TGTGCCAGCAGCCCCCCGCAGGCGGGATTCGCTGAGCAGTTCTTC	TRBJ2-1	TRBV7-8	.	.	15
CASTPGEGFYSETQYF	TGTGCCAGCACTCCCGGCGAAGGGTTCTATTCAGAGACCCAGTACTTC	TRBJ2-5	TRBV2	.	.	16
CALHIAGRSYEQYF	TGTGCCTTACATATAGCGGGGCGCTCCTACGAGCAGTACTTC	TRBJ2-7	TRBV30	TRBD2	few	14
CASSLDGDNSPLHF	TGCGCCAGCAGCCTCGACGGGGATAATTCACCCCTCCACTTT	TRBJ1-6	TRBV5-1	.	.	14
CSALNYEQYF	TGCAGTGCCCTTAACTACGAGCAGTACTTC	TRBJ2-7	TRBV20-1	.	.	10
CASSLNGRREQYF	TGTGCCAGCAGCTTAAACGGGAGACGGGAGCAGTACTTC	TRBJ2-7	TRBV7-6	.	.	13
CATSSRQGGTQYF	TGTGCCACCAGCAGCAGACAGGGTGGGACCCAGTACTTC	TRBJ2-5	TRBV15	TRBD1	.	13
CASSEGSFPGVVF	TGTGCCAGCAGTGAGGGGTCATTTCCTGGGGTGGTATTC	TRBJ2-7	TRBV6-1	.	.	13